This T cell receptor (beta chain) was captured in a study of Ad26.COV2.S vaccination and SARS-CoV-2 variants. Regarding the study as a whole: While placebo recipients had lower spike-specific TCR breadth, vaccine recipients had more. Analyses that measured TCR breadth and depth may have underestimated total T cell responses. Substantial breadth was reported for post-vaccination spike-specific CD8+ and CD4+ T cells. Non-spike TCR breadth did not differ much between vaccine and placebo recipients.

V was cut by 2 bases and J by 0 bases, with 4 bases left in between. CDR3 size: 13 residues. Germline loops: CDR1 MDHEN, CDR2 SYDVKM. Some clones are missing from TCRdb's copy, which holds only in-frame ones; the method was immunoSEQ multiplex PCR. The sample has roughly 100,000 clones; around 80% are singletons. For this clone: What it binds is unknown.

This receptor was obtained from a human donor who had recovered from COVID-19. The chain carries TRBV28 and TRBJ1-1; D is ambiguous. This specimen consisted of peripheral blood, obtained after recovery from COVID-19. The CDR3 loop is CASSLIVNTEAFF. The CDR3 nucleotides are TGTGCCAGCAGTTTAATTGTGAACACTGAAGCTTTCTTT. Full variable domain (outside the CDR3, taken from reference TRBV28 and TRBJ1-1): DVKVTQSSRYLVKRTGEKVFLECVQDMDHENMFWYRQDPGLGLRLIYFSYDVKMKEKGDIPEGYSVSREKKERFSLILESASTNQTSMYLCASSLIVNTEAFFGQGTRLTVV.